This T cell receptor beta chain was sequenced in a study of control samples from healthy donors and cancer patients. Only in-frame clones appear in the TCRdb table, and some are missing; sequencing was by immunoSEQ multiplex PCR. The table includes nearly 200,000 clones, about nine tenths detected once. Material: blood. The clonotype was recovered from a man aged 25-45 years in good health.

Here the CDR3 DNA reads TGTGCCAGCAGGGGACAGGGGGCTGGAAATAGCAATCAGCCCCAGCATTTT. Its translation: CASRGQGAGNSNQPQHF. V is TRBV27 and J is TRBJ1-5; TRBD1 matches at 12 bases. With V trimmed by 6 bases and J by 0 bases, 6 bases remained unmatched. The CDR3 extends over 17 amino acids. Per the germline V gene, CDR1 is MNHEY and CDR2 is SMNVEV (reference sequence).